Presented here are 10 T cell receptor beta chains from one specimen sequenced in a study of patients and donors after allogeneic stem cell transplantation (dated by TCRdb to the early 2020s). To prepare the library, RT-PCR was applied. Sequenced on a NextSeq 550. Using fastp at Q25 and MiXCR, TCRdb reprocessed the public reads and kept productive beta chains. Records with the same CDR3 protein are collapsed into one entry carrying the most frequent genes and DNA. Recorded for this sample are 1,500 to 2,000 distinct CDR3 sequences; 12% to 15% of them occurred a single time. The ten largest account for 9.5% to 15% of the sample. The sequencing input was blood, either unsorted or a sorted T cell fraction (not recorded which). These TCRs come from a human donor who was either an allogeneic HSCT recipient or a stem cell or donor lymphocyte infusion donor (not recorded which). It is not recorded whose cells these are; they may come from a transplant donor.

Sample share makes this clonotype medium-sized (0.01 to 0.1%). Its ends do not fully match the called genes, so a read error is possible. This rearrangement joins TRBV7-7 to TRBJ2-5; D is undetermined. The CDR3 is 11 amino acids. Germline lookup yields CDR1 SSHAT and CDR2 FNYEAQ (reference sequence). CDR3 sequence: CASSSAETQYF. The DNA for the CDR3 is TGTGCTAGCAGCTCAGCGGAGACCCAGTACTTC.

In its sample, this clonotype was seen a few times. Compared with germline, one end of the junction differs, possibly owing to a read error. The chain joins TRBV7-7 to TRBJ2-3; TRBD1 matches 7 bases. The germline gives CDR1 SSHAT, CDR2 FNYEAQ (reference sequence). CDR3 length: 15 amino acids. The DNA of the CDR3 is TGTGCTAGCAGCTTCCTGACAGGGATAACAGATACGCAGTATTTT. It encodes CASSFLTGITDTQYF.

This clonotype has a handful of counts. This chain joins TRBV7-2 and TRBJ2-3; possibly TRBD2 for D (7 bases). The CDR3 totals 15 residues. Looked up from germline, CDR1 is SGHTA and CDR2 is FQGNSA. The V end was cut by 8 bases, the J end by 2 bases, with 17 bases between. The CDR3 here is CASRGPSGFTDTQYF. DNA of the CDR3: TGTGCCAGCCGGGGGCCTAGCGGTTTCACAGATACGCAGTATTTT.

This clonotype was observed a few times. The V gene is TRBV11-2, the J gene TRBJ2-3; D remains ambiguous. The V end was cut by 0 bases, the J end by 6 bases, with 7 bases between. The CDR3 runs 13 residues. The germline gives CDR1 SGHAT, CDR2 FQNNGV. The CDR3 DNA is TGTGCCAGCAGCTTAGAGCCCGAGGATACGCAGTATTTT. Residues: CASSLEPEDTQYF.

This clonotype is large (0.1 to 1%). This chain uses TRBV5-1 with TRBJ1-1; D unresolved. Germline V gene lookup returns CDR1 SGHRS and CDR2 YFSETQ. The CDR3 is 14 amino acids. V was trimmed by 1 base and J by 0 bases, leaving 7 bases between them. The CDR3 protein is CASSLRSMNTEAFF. Here the CDR3 DNA reads TGCGCCAGCAGCTTGAGGAGTATGAACACTGAAGCTTTCTTT.

This clonotype is judged large. The chain combines TRBV7-2 with TRBJ1-3; D unresolved. This CDR3 has 17 residues. The V gene lost 1 base and the J gene lost 0 bases, with 13 bases spanning the gap. Germline V gene lookup returns CDR1 SGHTA and CDR2 FQGNSA. The CDR3 is CASSLEADGLSGNTIYF. The DNA for the CDR3 is TGTGCCAGCAGCTTAGAGGCGGACGGCCTCTCTGGAAACACCATATATTTT.

This clonotype counts as medium-sized. This chain connects TRBV7-3 to TRBJ2-3; D gene unclear. From germline, CDR1 is SGHTA and CDR2 FQGTGA. The CDR3 totals 9 residues. V gave up 6 bases and J gave up 6 bases, with 1 base separating them. CDR3 amino acids: CASRDTQYF. For the CDR3, the DNA is TGTGCCAGCAGGGATACGCAGTATTTT.

The chain couples TRBV19 to TRBJ1-2, with no clear D. The CDR3 runs 14 residues. Germline V gives CDR1 LNHDA, CDR2 SQIVND (reference sequence). Trimming pared 6 bases from V and 8 bases from J, leaving 19 bases between. The CDR3 protein is CASSLTGGVAGYTF. The DNA of the CDR3 is TGTGCCAGTAGCCTCACCGGTGGGGTGGCCGGCTACACCTTC.

This clonotype is large in the sample. This chain joins TRBV11-2 and TRBJ2-5; D might be TRBD2 (6 bases). The CDR3 length is 16 residues. V lost 5 bases and J 4 bases, leaving 20 bases between the germline ends. Per germline, CDR1 SGHAT and CDR2 FQNNGV. CDR3 DNA sequence: TGTGCCAGCAGCCGTCGCGGGGTACGAGTAGGAGAGACCCAGTACTTC. This gives the protein CASSRRGVRVGETQYF.

This clonotype is judged medium-sized. The rearrangement uses TRBV5-6 and TRBJ2-3; D unresolved. The CDR3 length is 14 residues. Deletions cut 4 bases from V and 1 base from J, with 10 bases between. Germline V gives CDR1 SGHDT, CDR2 YYEEEE. The CDR3 nucleotides are TGTGCCAGCAGCCCCACTTGGGGCACAGATACGCAGTATTTT. Translating gives CASSPTWGTDTQYF.